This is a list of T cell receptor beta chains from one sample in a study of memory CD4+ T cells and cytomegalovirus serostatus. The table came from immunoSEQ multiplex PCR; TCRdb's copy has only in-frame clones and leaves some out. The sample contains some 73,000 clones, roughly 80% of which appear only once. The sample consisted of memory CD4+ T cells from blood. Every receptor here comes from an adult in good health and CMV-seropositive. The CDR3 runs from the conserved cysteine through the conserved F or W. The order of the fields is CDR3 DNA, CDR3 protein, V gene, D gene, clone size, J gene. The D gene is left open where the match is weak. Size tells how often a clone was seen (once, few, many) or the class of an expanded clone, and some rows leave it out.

CDR3nt: TGTGCCAGCATCCGGTGGGGGAGAGGCGGGGAGCTGTTTTTT
CDR3aa: CASIRWGRGGELFF
v_gene: TRBV2
d_gene: .
abundance: .
j_gene: TRBJ2-2

CDR3nt: TGTGCCAGCAGTGCCGGGCGGGGGCAGGGCGGCGGCTACACCTTC
CDR3aa: CASSAGRGQGGGYTF
v_gene: TRBV6-1
d_gene: .
abundance: .
j_gene: TRBJ1-2

CDR3nt: TGTGCCAGCACCGACGCGGGCAATCAGCCCCAGCATTTT
CDR3aa: CASTDAGNQPQHF
v_gene: TRBV21-1
d_gene: .
abundance: .
j_gene: TRBJ1-5

CDR3nt: TGTGCCAGCGCGGGCGGGGTAATCGGGGAGCTGTTTTTT
CDR3aa: CASAGGVIGELFF
v_gene: TRBV25-1
d_gene: .
abundance: .
j_gene: TRBJ2-2

CDR3nt: TGTGCCAGCAGTTTCATAAACGCCGGGACTAACACAGATACGCAGTATTTT
CDR3aa: CASSFINAGTNTDTQYF
v_gene: TRBV28
d_gene: TRBD2
abundance: .
j_gene: TRBJ2-3

CDR3nt: TGTGCCAGCAGCGTAACTAGCTACAACACCGGGGAGCTGTTTTTT
CDR3aa: CASSVTSYNTGELFF
v_gene: TRBV9
d_gene: .
abundance: once
j_gene: TRBJ2-2

CDR3nt: TGTGCCAGTAGTCCTAGCGGGAGGTTGGGGACCGGGGAGCTGTTTTTT
CDR3aa: CASSPSGRLGTGELFF
v_gene: TRBV19
d_gene: TRBD2
abundance: .
j_gene: TRBJ2-2

CDR3nt: TGTGCCAGCAGCCGTGATAGCAATCAGCCCCAGCATTTT
CDR3aa: CASSRDSNQPQHF
v_gene: TRBV7-2
d_gene: .
abundance: .
j_gene: TRBJ1-5

CDR3nt: TGTGCCAGCAGCCACAGGGTTGGGGGGAAAGAGACCCAGTACTTC
CDR3aa: CASSHRVGGKETQYF
v_gene: TRBV6-5
d_gene: .
abundance: .
j_gene: TRBJ2-5

CDR3nt: TGTGCCAGCAGCTTAAGTCAGTCCTACGAGCAGTACTTC
CDR3aa: CASSLSQSYEQYF
v_gene: TRBV7-2
d_gene: .
abundance: .
j_gene: TRBJ2-7

CDR3nt: TGTGCCAGCTCACCACAGGTCTCCAGGTTCTATGGCTACACCTTC
CDR3aa: CASSPQVSRFYGYTF
v_gene: TRBV18
d_gene: .
abundance: few
j_gene: TRBJ1-2

CDR3nt: TGTGCCACCAGCCGCGTCTCAGGGTGGAGGAACTATGGCTACACCTTC
CDR3aa: CATSRVSGWRNYGYTF
v_gene: TRBV15
d_gene: .
abundance: .
j_gene: TRBJ1-2

CDR3nt: TGTGCCATCGGCCGCGGGACAGGGGCCTACAATGAGCAGTTCTTC
CDR3aa: CAIGRGTGAYNEQFF
v_gene: TRBV10-3
d_gene: TRBD1
abundance: .
j_gene: TRBJ2-1

CDR3nt: TGTGCCAGCAGCCTTCAACAGGGAGGGGTTAACTATGGCTACACCTTC
CDR3aa: CASSLQQGGVNYGYTF
v_gene: TRBV5-6
d_gene: .
abundance: .
j_gene: TRBJ1-2

CDR3nt: TGTGCCAGCAGTTGGGGGGGCCCGAGGGAGACCCAGTACTTC
CDR3aa: CASSWGGPRETQYF
v_gene: TRBV2
d_gene: .
abundance: .
j_gene: TRBJ2-5